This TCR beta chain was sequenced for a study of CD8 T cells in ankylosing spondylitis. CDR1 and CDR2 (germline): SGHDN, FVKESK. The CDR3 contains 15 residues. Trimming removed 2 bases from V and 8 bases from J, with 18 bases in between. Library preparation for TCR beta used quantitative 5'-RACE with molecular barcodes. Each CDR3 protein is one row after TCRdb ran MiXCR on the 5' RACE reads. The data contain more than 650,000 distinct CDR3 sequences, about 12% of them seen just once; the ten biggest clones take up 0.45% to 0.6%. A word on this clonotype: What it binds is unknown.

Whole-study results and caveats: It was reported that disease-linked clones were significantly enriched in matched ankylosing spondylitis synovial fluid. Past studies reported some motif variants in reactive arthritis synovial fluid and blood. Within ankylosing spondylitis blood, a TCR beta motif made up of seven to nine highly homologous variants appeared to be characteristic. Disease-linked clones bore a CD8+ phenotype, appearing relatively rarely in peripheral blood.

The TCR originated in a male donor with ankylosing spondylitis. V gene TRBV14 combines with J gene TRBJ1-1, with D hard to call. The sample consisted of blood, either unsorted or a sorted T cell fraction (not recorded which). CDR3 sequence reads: CASSQKGHPALEAFF. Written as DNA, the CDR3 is TGTGCCAGCAGCCAAAAGGGCCATCCGGCCCTGGAAGCTTTCTTT.